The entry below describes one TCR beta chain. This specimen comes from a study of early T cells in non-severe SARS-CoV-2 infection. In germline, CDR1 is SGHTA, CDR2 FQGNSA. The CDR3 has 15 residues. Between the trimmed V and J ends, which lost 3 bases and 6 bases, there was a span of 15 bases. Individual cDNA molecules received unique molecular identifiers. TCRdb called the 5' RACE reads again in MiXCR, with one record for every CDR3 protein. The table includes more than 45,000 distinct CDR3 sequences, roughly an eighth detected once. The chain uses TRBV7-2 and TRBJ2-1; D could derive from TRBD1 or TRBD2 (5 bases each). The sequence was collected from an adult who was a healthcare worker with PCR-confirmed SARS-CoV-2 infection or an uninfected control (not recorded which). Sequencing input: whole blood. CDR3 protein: CASSFLGDPGNEQFF. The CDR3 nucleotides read TGTGCCAGCAGCTTTTTAGGGGACCCGGGCAATGAGCAGTTCTTC.